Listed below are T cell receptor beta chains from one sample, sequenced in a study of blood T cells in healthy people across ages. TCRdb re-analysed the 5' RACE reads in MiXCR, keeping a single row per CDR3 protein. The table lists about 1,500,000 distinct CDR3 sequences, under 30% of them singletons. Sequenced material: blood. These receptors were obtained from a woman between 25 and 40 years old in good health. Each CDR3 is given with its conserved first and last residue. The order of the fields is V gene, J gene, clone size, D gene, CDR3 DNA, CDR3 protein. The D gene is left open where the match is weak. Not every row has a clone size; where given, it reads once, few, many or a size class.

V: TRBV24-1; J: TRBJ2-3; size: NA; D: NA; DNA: TGTGCCACCAGGTCGGGTCCCAGGGCACCCACAGATACGCAGTATTTT; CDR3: CATRSGPRAPTDTQYF
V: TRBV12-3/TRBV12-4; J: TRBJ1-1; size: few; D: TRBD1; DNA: TGTGCCAGCAGCAGGACCGGGACAGGGAAGACTGAAGCTTTCTTT; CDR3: CASSRTGTGKTEAFF
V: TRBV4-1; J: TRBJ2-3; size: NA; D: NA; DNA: TGCGCCAGCGGCCAAAGGCGGGGTAGCACAGATACGCAGTATTTT; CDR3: CASGQRRGSTDTQYF
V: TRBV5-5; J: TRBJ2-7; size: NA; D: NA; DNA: TGTGCCAGCAGCTTGGAGGCCGCGAGCTCCTACGGGCAGTACTTC; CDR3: CASSLEAASSYGQYF
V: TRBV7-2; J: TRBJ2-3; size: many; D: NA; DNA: TGTGCCAGCAGCTTAGACCCGGGTTCGGATACGCAGTATTTT; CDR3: CASSLDPGSDTQYF
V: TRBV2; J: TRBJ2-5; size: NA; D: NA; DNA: TGTGACAGCCAGGCCAAAGAGCAAGAGACCCAGTACTTC; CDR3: CDSQAKEQETQYF
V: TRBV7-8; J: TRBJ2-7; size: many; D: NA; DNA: TGTGCCAGCAGCTTCGTCCCCGGCGAGCAGTACTTC; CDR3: CASSFVPGEQYF
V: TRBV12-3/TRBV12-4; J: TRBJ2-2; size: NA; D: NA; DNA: TGTGCCAGCAGTTTCTTCCGGGGGGCGGCCGGGAACACCGGGGAGCTGTTTTTT; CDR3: CASSFFRGAAGNTGELFF
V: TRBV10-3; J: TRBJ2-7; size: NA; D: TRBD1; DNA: TGTGCCATCAGCCCGGCAGGGGGCCACGAGCAGTACTTC; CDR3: CAISPAGGHEQYF
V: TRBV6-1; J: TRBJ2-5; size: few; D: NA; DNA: TGTGCCAGCAGTGAAGGGCGAGAGGCGAGGTACTTC; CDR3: CASSEGREARYF
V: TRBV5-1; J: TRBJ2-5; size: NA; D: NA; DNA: TGCGCCAGCAGCTTGGCCGTGGGGATGGGGGAGCAGTACTTC; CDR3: CASSLAVGMGEQYF
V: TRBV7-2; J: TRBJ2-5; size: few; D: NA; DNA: TGTGCCAGCAGCTTCAAGTCCTCGCTGAACCAAGAGACCCAGTACTTC; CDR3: CASSFKSSLNQETQYF
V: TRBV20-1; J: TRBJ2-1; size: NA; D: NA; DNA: TGCAGTGCTAGAGATAATAGCCAGTTCTTC; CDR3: CSARDNSQFF
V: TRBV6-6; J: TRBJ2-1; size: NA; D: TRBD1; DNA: TGTGCCAGCGGACTCGGACAGGGCCAGTTCTTC; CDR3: CASGLGQGQFF
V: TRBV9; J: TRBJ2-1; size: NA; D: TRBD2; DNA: TGTGCCAGCAGTCAGCACCTTCTGGCGGGAGTGAATGAGCAGTTCTTC; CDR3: CASSQHLLAGVNEQFF
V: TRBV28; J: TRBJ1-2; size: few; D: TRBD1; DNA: TGTGCCAGCACGGACAGGGTGATTGGCTACACCTTC; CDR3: CASTDRVIGYTF
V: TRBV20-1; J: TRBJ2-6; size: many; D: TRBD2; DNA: TGCAGTGCTAGACGCGGGGGAATCTCTGGGGCCAACGTCCTGACTTTC; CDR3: CSARRGGISGANVLTF
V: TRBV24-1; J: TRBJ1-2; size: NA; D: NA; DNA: TGTGCCACCAGTTCTCAGGGAAACGGGCCCTATGGCTACACCTTC; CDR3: CATSSQGNGPYGYTF
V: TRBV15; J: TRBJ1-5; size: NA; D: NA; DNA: TGTGCCACCAGCCGGGGTTTTGTGGGTCAGCCCCAGCATTTT; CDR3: CATSRGFVGQPQHF
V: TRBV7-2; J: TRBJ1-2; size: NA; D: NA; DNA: TGTGCCAGCAGCTTCTCGGTTGGAGGAAACTATGGCTACACCTTC; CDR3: CASSFSVGGNYGYTF
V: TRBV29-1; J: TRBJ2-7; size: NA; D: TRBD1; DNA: TGCGGCGCCCTGGGACAGGGGGACCACGAGCAGTACTTC; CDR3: CGALGQGDHEQYF
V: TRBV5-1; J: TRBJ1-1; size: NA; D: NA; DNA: TGCGCCAGCGCCTATCGGGGGATAGGGAACACTGAAGCTTTCTTT; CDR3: CASAYRGIGNTEAFF
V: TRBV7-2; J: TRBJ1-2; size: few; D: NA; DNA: TGTGCCAGCAGCTTATGGGCTTATGGCTACACCTTC; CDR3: CASSLWAYGYTF
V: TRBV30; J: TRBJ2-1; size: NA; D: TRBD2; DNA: TGTGCCTGGACGTGGATAGCGGGGACGGAGCAGTTCTTC; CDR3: CAWTWIAGTEQFF
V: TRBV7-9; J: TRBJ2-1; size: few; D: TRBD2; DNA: TGTGCCAGCAGGAGACTAGCGGGGGAGCAGTTCTTC; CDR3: CASRRLAGEQFF
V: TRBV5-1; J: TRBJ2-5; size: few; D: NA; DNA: TGCGCCAGCAGATTCGCAGGGGCCGGGGGAGAGACCCAGTACTTC; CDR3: CASRFAGAGGETQYF
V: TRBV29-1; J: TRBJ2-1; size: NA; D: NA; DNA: TGCAGCGTTGACAGGGGGGCCCTCAATGAGCAGTTCTTC; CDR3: CSVDRGALNEQFF
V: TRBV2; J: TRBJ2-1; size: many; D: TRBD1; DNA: TGTGCCAGCAGGGAAACAGGGGACTCCTACAATGAGCAGTTCTTC; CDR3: CASRETGDSYNEQFF
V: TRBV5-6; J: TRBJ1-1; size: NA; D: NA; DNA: TGTGCCAGCAGCCTCCGGGACTCTTCGAGGGGAGCTTTCTTT; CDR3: CASSLRDSSRGAFF
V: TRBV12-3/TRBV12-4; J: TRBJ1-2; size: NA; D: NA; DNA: TGTGCCAGCAGGGTGGACACCGTTAACTATGGCTACACCTTC; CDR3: CASRVDTVNYGYTF
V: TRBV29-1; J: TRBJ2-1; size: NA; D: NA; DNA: TGCAGCGTTGAAGACCCGCTCAACAATGAGCAGTTCTTC; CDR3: CSVEDPLNNEQFF
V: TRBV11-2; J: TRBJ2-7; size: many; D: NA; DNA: TGTGCCAGCAGCTTAGGTGAGATGGAGCAGTACTTC; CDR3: CASSLGEMEQYF
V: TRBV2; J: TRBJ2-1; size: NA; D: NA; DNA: TGTGCCAGCAGCGAATTAAATCCTACGATCGACAATGAGCAGTTCTTC; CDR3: CASSELNPTIDNEQFF
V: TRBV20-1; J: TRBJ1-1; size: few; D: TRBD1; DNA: TGCAGTGCTAGAGCAAGGGGACAGGGGAACACTGAAGCTTTCTTT; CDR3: CSARARGQGNTEAFF
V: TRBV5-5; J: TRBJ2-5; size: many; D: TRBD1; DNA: TGTGCCAGCAGCTTGGGGGACAGGGGGTCATCTGACCAAGAGACCCAGTACTTC; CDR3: CASSLGDRGSSDQETQYF
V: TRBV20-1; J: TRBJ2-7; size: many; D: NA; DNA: TGCAGTGCCCTAAAAGGTACCTACGAGCAGTACTTC; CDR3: CSALKGTYEQYF
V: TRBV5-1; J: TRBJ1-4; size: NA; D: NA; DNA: TGCGCCAGCAGCTTTGAGGGATTGGTTGAAAAACTGTTTTTT; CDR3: CASSFEGLVEKLFF
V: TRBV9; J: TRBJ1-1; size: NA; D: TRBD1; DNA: TGTGCCAGCAGCGCGGGGACAGGGGAAGCTTTCTTT; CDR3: CASSAGTGEAFF
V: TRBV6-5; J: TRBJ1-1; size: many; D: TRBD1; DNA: TGTGCCAGCAGTTCGACAGGGGGCATGAACACTGAAGCTTTCTTT; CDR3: CASSSTGGMNTEAFF
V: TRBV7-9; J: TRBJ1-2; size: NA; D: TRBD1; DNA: TGTGCCAGCAGCTCGGGACAGGGTCGGTGGGATGGCTACACCTTC; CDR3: CASSSGQGRWDGYTF
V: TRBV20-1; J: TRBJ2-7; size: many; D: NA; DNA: TGCAGTGCAGGGGGCCGGGGAGGCCCCTACGAGCAGTACTTC; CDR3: CSAGGRGGPYEQYF
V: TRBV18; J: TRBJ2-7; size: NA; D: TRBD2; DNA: TGTGCCAGCTCAAGTCAACTAGCGGGGGGCGAGCAGTACTTC; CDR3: CASSSQLAGGEQYF
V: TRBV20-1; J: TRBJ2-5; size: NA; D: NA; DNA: TGCAGTGCCAGGGGCAGAAACAGAGAGACCCAGTACTTC; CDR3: CSARGRNRETQYF
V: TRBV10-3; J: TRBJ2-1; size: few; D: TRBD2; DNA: TGTGCCATCAGTGAGTCGATAGGGGAGGGATTTAGCAATGAGCAGTTCTTC; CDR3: CAISESIGEGFSNEQFF
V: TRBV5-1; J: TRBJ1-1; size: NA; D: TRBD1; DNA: TGCGCCAGCAGCACAGGACAGGGTTCGAACACTGAAGCTTTCTTT; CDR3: CASSTGQGSNTEAFF
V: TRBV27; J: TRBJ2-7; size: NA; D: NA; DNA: TGTGCCAGCAGTTTAACGTGGACAAGTTACGAGCAGTACTTC; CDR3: CASSLTWTSYEQYF
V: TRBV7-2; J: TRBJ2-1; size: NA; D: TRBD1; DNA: TGTGCCAGCAGCCGGCCGGACAGGGGGCGCTGGGAGCAGTTCTTC; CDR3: CASSRPDRGRWEQFF
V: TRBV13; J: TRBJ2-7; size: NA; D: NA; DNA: TGTGCCAGCAGGAGGAGGGAGCTACTCTCCTACGAGCAGTACTTC; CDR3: CASRRRELLSYEQYF
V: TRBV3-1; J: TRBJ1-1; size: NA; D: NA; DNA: TGTGCCAGCAGCCCTCAAGCAGGGGCGGGCACTGAAGCTTTCTTT; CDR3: CASSPQAGAGTEAFF
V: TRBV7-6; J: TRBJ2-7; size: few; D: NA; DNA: TGTGCCAGCAGCCGATACGCAACTAGCATCGAGCAGTACTTC; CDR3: CASSRYATSIEQYF
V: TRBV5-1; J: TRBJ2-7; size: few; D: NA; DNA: TGCGCCAGCAGCACAACAGGGAGCCCCTACGAGCAGTACTTC; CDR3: CASSTTGSPYEQYF
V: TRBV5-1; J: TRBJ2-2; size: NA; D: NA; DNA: TGCGCCAGCAGCTGGGAGGCGAACACCGGGGAGCTGTTTTTT; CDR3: CASSWEANTGELFF
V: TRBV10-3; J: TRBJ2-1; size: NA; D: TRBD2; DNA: TGTGCCATCAGTGCCAGGGAGGGCTACAATGAGCAGTTCTTC; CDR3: CAISAREGYNEQFF
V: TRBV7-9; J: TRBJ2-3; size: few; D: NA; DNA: TGTGCCAGCAGCCCCCAAAGCAATACGCAGTATTTT; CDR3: CASSPQSNTQYF
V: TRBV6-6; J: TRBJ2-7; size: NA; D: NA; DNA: TGTGCCAGCAGTTACTCTTTAAGCGAGCAGTACTTC; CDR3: CASSYSLSEQYF
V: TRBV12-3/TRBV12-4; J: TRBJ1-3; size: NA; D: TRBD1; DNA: TGTGCCGGACAGGGTACCTCTGGAAACACCATATATTTT; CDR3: CAGQGTSGNTIYF
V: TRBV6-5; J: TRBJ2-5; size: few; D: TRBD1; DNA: TGTGCCAGCAGTTTAAGAGGCCCGGGGACAGCCCAAGAGACCCAGTACTTC; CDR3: CASSLRGPGTAQETQYF
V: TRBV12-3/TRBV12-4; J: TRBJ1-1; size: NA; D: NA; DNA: TGTGCCAGCAGTTTTAGGGCTGAATTTGGGTACACTGAAGCTTTCTTT; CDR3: CASSFRAEFGYTEAFF